This T cell receptor beta chain came from a study of Ad26.COV2.S vaccination and SARS-CoV-2 variants. Trimming left V 3 bases short and J 0 bases short, with 6 bases between. Germline CDR1 and CDR2: SGHDN and FVKESK. This CDR3 spans 13 amino acids. Some clones are missing from TCRdb's copy, which holds only in-frame ones; the method was immunoSEQ multiplex PCR. The table shows about 410,000 clones, with 88% occurring only once. The treatment denotes: over 15 received Ad26.COV2.S at low or high dose, single or two shots; roughly five received placebo; per-sample allocation not given. It was on day 63 after the first vaccine or placebo injection that samples were taken.

The source was peripheral blood, collected in a trial of Ad26.COV2.S vaccine versus placebo. The TCR comes from a person between 18 and 59 years old who received the Ad26.COV2.S COVID-19 vaccine or a placebo. This chain connects TRBV14 to TRBJ2-7; D might be TRBD2 (5 bases). The CDR3 loop reads CASSQGSSYEQYF. DNA of the CDR3: TGTGCCAGCAGCCAGGGGAGCTCCTACGAGCAGTACTTC.